This T cell receptor beta chain was retrieved from a study of blood T cell repertoires in COVID-19. Overall study context: Samples of COVID-19 (acute and convalescent) were obtained from the United States, Italy and Spain.

Clones were sequenced by immunoSEQ multiplex PCR, and TCRdb holds only the in-frame ones, with some missing. The sample lists over 200,000 clones; over 80% were seen once. The ends were cut back, 7 bases at V and 3 bases at J, with 19 bases in the middle. CDR3 length: 15 residues. Germline V lookup: CDR1 MDHEN, CDR2 SYDVKM. The chain has TRBV28 and TRBJ2-7; D not certain. Sequencing used peripheral blood. This TCR was recovered from a human donor in a cohort sampled during active COVID-19. CDR3 region: CASTPPSGVLYEQYF. In DNA form, the CDR3 reads TGTGCCAGCACCCCCCCCTCGGGTGTCCTCTACGAGCAGTACTTC.